A single sample gave rise to the 27 T cell receptor beta chains below, sequenced in a study of blood T cell repertoires in COVID-19. Sequencing used immunoSEQ multiplex PCR; TCRdb keeps in-frame clones, though not all of them. The sample holds roughly 210,000 clones; 88% are singletons and the top ten take around 1.6%. The sequencing sample was made of peripheral blood. All receptors derive from a man in his 70s with acute or convalescent COVID-19.

V gene TRBV3-1 (or the pseudogene TRBV3-2) combines with J gene TRBJ2-1; 8 nucleotides match TRBD1. The J segment lost 5 bases and the V segment lost 8 bases, leaving 11 bases of the junction unmatched. The CDR3 runs 15 residues. Germline loops: CDR1 LGHDT, CDR2 YNNKEL (reference sequence). CDR3 sequence: CASANRGYVNNEQFF. DNA for the CDR3: TGTGCCAGCGCAAACAGGGGGTATGTCAACAATGAGCAGTTCTTC.

The chain combines TRBV28 with TRBJ2-3, with D possibly matching TRBD2 (6 bases). Germline V gene sequence: CDR1 MDHEN, CDR2 SYDVKM. The V gene lost 4 bases and the J gene lost 0 bases, with 14 bases spanning the gap. The CDR3 covers 16 residues. CDR3 DNA: TGTGCCAGCAGTTCCCCTAGGAGCGGGAGCACAGATACGCAGTATTTT. Protein product: CASSSPRSGSTDTQYF.

The genes are TRBV28 and TRBJ2-1, with D possibly matching TRBD2 (6 bases). The V gene lost 10 bases and the J gene lost 0 bases, with 13 bases spanning the gap. Germline CDR1 MDHEN, CDR2 SYDVKM. This CDR3 has 14 residues. CDR3 amino acids: CATSRGGSYNEQFF. The CDR3 nucleotides read TGTGCCACTTCTCGGGGAGGCTCCTACAATGAGCAGTTCTTC. The variable domain in full, completed from reference TRBV28 and TRBJ2-1, reads DVKVTQSSRYLVKRTGEKVFLECVQDMDHENMFWYRQDPGLGLRLIYFSYDVKMKEKGDIPEGYSVSREKKERFSLILESASTNQTSMYLCATSRGGSYNEQFFGPGTRLTVL.

V is TRBV5-4 and J is TRBJ2-3; the match to TRBD1 covers 10 bases. The CDR3 is 16 residues long. Germline V gives CDR1 SGHNT, CDR2 YYREEE (reference sequence). After removal of 0 bases from V and 4 bases from J, the junction contained 5 bases not matched to a gene. Written as DNA, the CDR3 is TGTGCCAGCAGCTTGGTCCGGACAGGGGGACCAGATACGCAGTATTTT. This codes for CASSLVRTGGPDTQYF.

V is TRBV5-1 and J is TRBJ1-2; no firm D call. V was trimmed by 4 bases and J by 4 bases, leaving 14 bases between them. The V gene's germline CDR1 is SGHRS and CDR2 YFSETQ. This CDR3 region has 14 residues. In nucleotides, the CDR3 is TGCGCCAGCAGCCTTAGCCTTTCCGGCTATGGCTACACCTTC. Its translation: CASSLSLSGYGYTF.

This rearrangement joins TRBV7-2 to TRBJ1-3; unclear D gene. The CDR3 is made up of 15 amino acids. V was pared by 0 bases and J by 4 bases, with 10 bases between. Germline CDR1 SGHTA, CDR2 FQGNSA. The CDR3 region is CASSLARGLGNTIYF. In nucleotides, the CDR3 is TGTGCCAGCAGCTTAGCCCGCGGACTGGGAAACACCATATATTTT.

The V and J genes are TRBV6-5 and TRBJ1-2; 7 bases agree with TRBD1. The CDR3 has 14 residues. The germline gives CDR1 MNHEY, CDR2 SVGAGI. V shed 6 bases, J shed 3 bases, and the junction held 7 bases outside the gene matches. CDR3 in DNA: TGTGCCAGCAGAAACACAGGGGATCACTATGGCTACACCTTC. This encodes CASRNTGDHYGYTF.

As concerns this clone: The identical CDR3 is also encoded by other nucleotide sequences in the sample. V is TRBV6-6 and J is TRBJ1-5; 9 bases are a match to TRBD1. Germline lookup yields CDR1 MNHNY and CDR2 SVGAGI (reference sequence). The CDR3 spans 15 residues. Trimming at V came to 5 bases and at J to 1 base, leaving 3 bases not matched to a gene. In nucleotides, the CDR3 is TGTGCCAGCAGTCCACAGGGGGCGAGCAATCAGCCCCAGCATTTT. This translates into CASSPQGASNQPQHF.

The rearrangement links TRBV28 to TRBJ1-2, with TRBD1 matching over 7 bases. The CDR3 is made up of 13 amino acids. The germline V gene encodes CDR1 MDHEN and CDR2 SYDVKM. With 7 bases clipped from V and 6 bases from J, the junction kept 8 bases outside the gene matches. This CDR3 reads CASNPDRLDGYTF. The CDR3 coding sequence is TGTGCCAGCAACCCGGACAGGCTCGATGGCTACACCTTC.

The rearrangement links TRBV9 to TRBJ2-2; D is perhaps TRBD2 (6 bases). Germline assignment: CDR1 SGDLS and CDR2 YYNGEE. Trimming cost V 4 bases and J 2 bases, with 15 bases left between them. The CDR3 totals 16 residues. The CDR3 here is CASSSRGNSNTGELFF. The CDR3 coding sequence is TGTGCCAGCAGCTCACGGGGGAACAGCAACACCGGGGAGCTGTTTTTT.

The gene calls are TRBV10-3 and TRBJ1-2; tentatively, D is TRBD1 (6 bases). This CDR3 contains 13 residues. V dropped 1 base and J dropped 6 bases, with 9 bases sitting between them. Germline CDR1 ENHRY, CDR2 SYGVKD. The CDR3 DNA is TGTGCCATCAGTGAGTTGGGACAAGATGGCTACACCTTC. Its translation: CAISELGQDGYTF.

This clone was detected only a few times. The chain uses TRBV10-3 and TRBJ2-1; TRBD2 matches at 8 bases. This CDR3 is 13 amino acids long. Germline-derived CDR1 and CDR2 are ENHRY and SYGVKD. Trimming cost V 11 bases and J 7 bases; bases outside gene matches: 10. The CDR3 DNA reads as TGTGCCGCAGCCGGGACTAGAGAGAATGAGCAGTTCTTC. This sequence encodes CAAAGTRENEQFF.

The J gene is TRBJ2-5, the V gene TRBV19; TRBD2 matches 12 bases. The CDR3 is 18 residues long. Losses at the gene ends were 2 bases for V and 4 bases for J; bases not matched to a gene: 11. Germline CDR1 and CDR2: LNHDA and SQIVND (reference sequence). CDR3: CASSIRPELAGGLETQYF. CDR3 nucleotide sequence: TGTGCCAGTAGTATACGGCCGGAACTAGCGGGAGGATTAGAGACCCAGTACTTC.

J is TRBJ2-3 and V is TRBV3-1 (or the pseudogene TRBV3-2); 13 bases are shared with TRBD2. V lost 0 bases to trimming and J lost 3 bases; unmatched junction nucleotides: 3. The CDR3 covers 17 residues. CDR1 is LGHDT, CDR2 YNNKEL, per germline (reference sequence). This CDR3 reads CASSQETSGRATDTQYF. The DNA of the CDR3 is TGTGCCAGCAGCCAAGAAACTAGCGGGAGGGCGACAGATACGCAGTATTTT.

The chain joins TRBV4-1 to TRBJ2-7; 8 nucleotides agree with TRBD2. The CDR3 is 15 amino acids. Germline V gene lookup returns CDR1 MGHRA and CDR2 YSYEKL. V shed 1 base, J shed 6 bases, and the junction held 8 bases outside the gene matches. CDR3 sequence reads: CASSQGGAGEGEQYF. The CDR3 DNA reads as TGCGCCAGCAGCCAAGGGGGAGCGGGAGAAGGCGAGCAGTACTTC.

This chain links TRBV4-1 with TRBJ2-3, with D possibly being TRBD1 (5 bases). Germline assignment: CDR1 MGHRA and CDR2 YSYEKL. V lost 0 bases and J 5 bases, leaving 15 bases between the germline ends. The CDR3 has 16 residues. The CDR3 nucleotides read TGCGCCAGCAGCCAAGAGTCAGGGTTTAAGGGAGATACGCAGTATTTT. Protein: CASSQESGFKGDTQYF.

The V and J genes are TRBV5-1 and TRBJ2-3; TRBD1 matches 7 bases. Germline V gene lookup returns CDR1 SGHRS and CDR2 YFSETQ. The CDR3 is made up of 15 amino acids. V was pared by 0 bases and J by 8 bases, with 9 bases of the junction left unmatched. DNA of the CDR3: TGCGCCAGCAGCTTGGACCCAGCCCCAGGGGGTACGCAGTATTTT. Translated, it gives CASSLDPAPGGTQYF.

This clone has only one observation. This chain uses TRBV18 with TRBJ2-3, with 14 bases that match TRBD2. Trimming removed 6 bases from V and 6 bases from J; junction bases left unmatched: 17. The CDR3 covers 19 residues. Looked up from germline, CDR1 is KGHSH and CDR2 is LQKENI. CDR3 protein: CASSPGLAGAPVGWDTQYF. The CDR3 coding sequence is TGTGCCAGCTCCCCGGGACTAGCGGGAGCCCCTGTGGGCTGGGATACGCAGTATTTT.

The chain couples TRBV2 to TRBJ2-7, with no clear D. CDR1 and CDR2 from the germline V gene are SNHLY and FYNNEI. The CDR3 runs 16 residues. The V gene lost 3 bases and the J gene lost 3 bases, with 18 bases spanning the gap. CDR3 bases: TGTGCCAGCAGTGAGACCATCACGACAAAGGACTACGAGCAGTACTTC. Its translation is CASSETITTKDYEQYF.

CDR3 loop: CASSQRASGSGTGELFF. CDR3 coding DNA: TGTGCCAGCAGCCAGAGAGCTAGCGGGAGTGGGACCGGGGAGCTGTTTTTT. The rearrangement joins TRBV4-2 to TRBJ2-2, with 10 bases fitting TRBD2. V gave up 3 bases and J gave up 5 bases; unmatched junction bases: 9. This CDR3 has 17 amino acids. The germline CDR1 and CDR2 sequences are LGHNA and YNFKEQ.

The chain combines TRBV2 with TRBJ1-1, with D unresolved. Trimming removed 5 bases at V and 6 bases at J, with 10 bases between. From germline, CDR1 is SNHLY and CDR2 FYNNEI. The CDR3 length is 12 residues. The CDR3 is CASSPRRSEAFF. The CDR3 DNA is TGTGCCAGCAGTCCGCGGCGGTCTGAAGCTTTCTTT.

V usage is TRBV12-5 and J usage is TRBJ2-1, with 11 bases identical to TRBD2. This CDR3 is built from 15 residues. Germline V gene data show CDR1 as LGHNT and CDR2 as FRNRAP. With 4 bases clipped from V and 8 bases from J, the junction kept 7 bases outside the gene matches. The CDR3, as DNA: TGTGCTAGTGGTTCGGGACTAGCGGCGACTTATGAGCAGTTCTTC. Encoded protein: CASGSGLAATYEQFF.

The chain uses TRBV5-4 and TRBJ1-1; 9 bases fit TRBD1. Per germline, CDR1 SGHNT and CDR2 YYREEE (reference sequence). This CDR3 has 15 amino acids. V shed 4 bases and J 5 bases; nucleotides not matched to a gene: 9. The CDR3 DNA sequence: TGTGCCAGCAGCACGCCGGGACAGGGTCTTACTGAAGCTTTCTTT. This sequence encodes CASSTPGQGLTEAFF. The entire variable domain, with the rest obtained from reference TRBV5-4 and TRBJ1-1, is as follows: ETGVTQSPTHLIKTRGQQVTLRCSSQSGHNTVSWYQQALGQGPQFIFQYYREEENGRGNFPPRFSGLQFPNYSSELNVNALELDDSALYLCASSTPGQGLTEAFFGQGTRLTVV.

V usage is TRBV18 and J usage is TRBJ2-7; TRBD2 matches 9 bases. CDR1 and CDR2 (germline): KGHSH, LQKENI. J lost 6 bases, V lost 0 bases, and 3 bases had no gene match. The length of the CDR3 is 14 residues. DNA of the CDR3: TGTGCCAGCTCACCACCGGCAGCGGGAGGCGAGCAGTACTTC. It codes for CASSPPAAGGEQYF. Drawing the rest from reference TRBV18 and TRBJ2-7, the complete variable domain is NAGVMQNPRHLVRRRGQEARLRCSPMKGHSHVYWYRQLPEEGLKFMVYLQKENIIDESGMPKERFSAEFPKEGPSILRIQQVVRGDSAAYFCASSPPAAGGEQYFGPGTRLTVT.

The chain has TRBV27 and TRBJ2-7, with TRBD1 matching 7 bases. J lost 2 bases, V lost 2 bases, and 3 bases had no gene match. From germline, CDR1 is MNHEY and CDR2 SMNVEV (reference sequence). The CDR3 spans 14 residues. The CDR3 region has the DNA TGTGCCAGCAGTTTAGACAGGGTGGCCTACGAGCAGTACTTC. Its translation is CASSLDRVAYEQYF.

This sequence joins TRBV19 and TRBJ1-4, with TRBD1 as a possible D gene (5 bases). V gave up 4 bases and J gave up 5 bases, with 11 bases separating them. Germline V gene sequence: CDR1 LNHDA, CDR2 SQIVND (reference sequence). The CDR3 runs 14 residues. The DNA for the CDR3 is TGTGCCAGTAGTACCCTCGGGGGGAATGAAAAACTGTTTTTT. Its protein is CASSTLGGNEKLFF.

The V call is TRBV5-1, the J call TRBJ2-1; the D gene is possibly TRBD2 (6 bases). The CDR3 is 15 residues long. Germline V gene sequence: CDR1 SGHRS, CDR2 YFSETQ. Trimming took off 0 bases at V and 8 bases at J, with 15 bases between the two ends. CDR3 sequence reads: CASSLGDLIVDEQFF. In DNA form, the CDR3 reads TGCGCCAGCAGCTTGGGGGACTTGATTGTCGATGAGCAGTTCTTC.